These T cell receptor beta chains were read from a single sample in a study of blood T cell repertoires in COVID-19. The data were produced by immunoSEQ multiplex PCR, yet TCRdb's version contains in-frame clones alone and is incomplete. The sample lists some 150,000 clones, about 81% occurring once. Sequencing was carried out using peripheral blood. The receptors derive from a woman in her 70s with acute or convalescent COVID-19. The CDR3 runs from the conserved cysteine through the conserved F or W. Fields, in order: J gene, clone size, V gene, D gene, CDR3 protein, CDR3 DNA. A D gene is named only where the DNA matches it firmly. The size entry is marked missing in some rows and otherwise reads once, few, many or a size class.

j_gene: TRBJ2-7
abundance: once
v_gene: TRBV6-6
d_gene: TRBD1
CDR3aa: CASSSLSGGTSEQYF
CDR3nt: TGTGCCAGCAGTTCCCTTTCAGGGGGTACCAGCGAGCAGTACTTC

j_gene: TRBJ1-1
abundance: .
v_gene: TRBV3-1/TRBV3-2
d_gene: .
CDR3aa: CASSQVHRVMNTEAFF
CDR3nt: TGTGCCAGCAGCCAAGTCCACAGGGTAATGAACACTGAAGCTTTCTTT

j_gene: TRBJ2-5
abundance: .
v_gene: TRBV15
d_gene: TRBD2
CDR3aa: CATSRGTSGRSETQYF
CDR3nt: TGTGCCACCAGCAGAGGGACTAGCGGACGTTCAGAGACCCAGTACTTC

j_gene: TRBJ2-1
abundance: .
v_gene: TRBV5-4
d_gene: .
CDR3aa: CASSLDGLGEQFF
CDR3nt: TGTGCCAGCAGCTTGGATGGACTTGGTGAGCAGTTCTTC

j_gene: TRBJ1-4
abundance: .
v_gene: TRBV11-2
d_gene: .
CDR3aa: CASNGPGHFGGLFF
CDR3nt: TGTGCCAGCAACGGACCGGGACACTTTGGGGGACTGTTTTTT

j_gene: TRBJ2-7
abundance: .
v_gene: TRBV18
d_gene: TRBD2
CDR3aa: CASSLSSGGTSYEQYF
CDR3nt: TGTGCCAGCTCACTTTCTAGCGGGGGGACGAGCTACGAGCAGTACTTC

j_gene: TRBJ1-2
abundance: few
v_gene: TRBV24-1
d_gene: .
CDR3aa: CATSDFNSGGYTF
CDR3nt: TGTGCCACCAGTGATTTTAACAGCGGCGGCTACACCTTC

j_gene: TRBJ2-2
abundance: few
v_gene: TRBV7-2
d_gene: .
CDR3aa: CASSLSRDNTGELFF
CDR3nt: TGTGCCAGCAGCTTAAGCAGGGATAACACCGGGGAGCTGTTTTTT

j_gene: TRBJ1-6
abundance: few
v_gene: TRBV2
d_gene: TRBD1
CDR3aa: CASGRGTASYNSPLHF
CDR3nt: TGTGCCAGCGGGCGAGGGACAGCCAGTTATAATTCACCCCTCCACTTT

j_gene: TRBJ1-1
abundance: .
v_gene: TRBV6-4
d_gene: .
CDR3aa: CASSDSKVPGLNTEAFF
CDR3nt: TGTGCCAGCAGTGACTCGAAGGTCCCAGGGTTGAACACTGAAGCTTTCTTT

j_gene: TRBJ2-2
abundance: .
v_gene: TRBV7-2
d_gene: .
CDR3aa: CASSLSTGELFF
CDR3nt: TGTGCCAGCAGCCTAAGTACCGGGGAGCTGTTTTTT

j_gene: TRBJ1-1
abundance: few
v_gene: TRBV2
d_gene: TRBD1
CDR3aa: CASKLQGASNTEAFF
CDR3nt: TGTGCCAGCAAGCTACAGGGGGCGTCAAACACTGAAGCTTTCTTT

j_gene: TRBJ1-5
abundance: .
v_gene: TRBV28
d_gene: TRBD1
CDR3aa: CASSLPAGGQPQHF
CDR3nt: TGTGCCAGCAGTTTGCCGGCAGGGGGCCAGCCCCAGCATTTT

j_gene: TRBJ1-2
abundance: .
v_gene: TRBV28
d_gene: .
CDR3aa: CASSYQGYGYTF
CDR3nt: TGTGCCAGCAGTTACCAGGGCTATGGCTACACCTTC

j_gene: TRBJ2-7
abundance: .
v_gene: TRBV27
d_gene: TRBD2
CDR3aa: CASSSRVTSGYEQYF
CDR3nt: TGTGCCAGCAGTTCCCGGGTAACTAGCGGCTACGAGCAGTACTTC

j_gene: TRBJ2-7
abundance: .
v_gene: TRBV6-5
d_gene: TRBD1
CDR3aa: CASSLSDRASYEQYF
CDR3nt: TGTGCCAGCAGCCTATCAGACAGGGCCTCCTACGAGCAGTACTTC

j_gene: TRBJ1-4
abundance: few
v_gene: TRBV4-1
d_gene: .
CDR3aa: CASSQRVLNEKLFF
CDR3nt: TGCGCCAGCAGCCAGCGGGTTCTTAATGAAAAACTGTTTTTT

j_gene: TRBJ2-3
abundance: few
v_gene: TRBV11-2
d_gene: .
CDR3aa: CASSRALTGASGTDTQYF
CDR3nt: TGTGCCAGCAGCCGAGCCTTAACAGGCGCCTCTGGCACAGATACGCAGTATTTT

j_gene: TRBJ1-1
abundance: .
v_gene: TRBV27
d_gene: .
CDR3aa: CASSLSLSPHGEAFF
CDR3nt: TGTGCCAGCAGTTTATCGTTAAGCCCCCATGGTGAAGCTTTCTTT

j_gene: TRBJ2-2
abundance: once
v_gene: TRBV7-2
d_gene: TRBD2
CDR3aa: CASSIAGGAGELFF
CDR3nt: TGTGCCAGCAGCATAGCGGGGGGGGCCGGGGAGCTGTTTTTT